The next 14 T cell receptor beta chains were all read from a single sample in a study of T cell responses to AZD1222 COVID-19 vaccine. Here immunoSEQ multiplex PCR was the method, and the copy in TCRdb shows in-frame clones only, minus some. This table holds 100,000 to 150,000 clones, about nine tenths found once. The sequences come from peripheral blood, collected 28 days after the second AZD1222 dose. Receptors were obtained from an adult who received the AZD1222 COVID-19 vaccine.

The chain's CDR3 is CASSLQGGEAKLHF. CDR3 nucleotide sequence: TGTGCCAGCAGCTTACAGGGAGGTGAGGCAAAGCTCCACTTT. The chain carries TRBV7-9 and TRBJ1-6, with D perhaps TRBD1 (5 bases). The germline CDR1 and CDR2 sequences are SEHNR and FQNEAQ (reference sequence). The CDR3 covers 14 residues. V dropped 2 bases and J dropped 16 bases, with 18 bases sitting between them.

The chain recombines TRBV5-5 with TRBJ1-2; TRBD1 aligns across 8 bases. CDR3 length: 13 residues. The germline V gene encodes CDR1 SGHKS and CDR2 YYEKEE (reference sequence). V lost 4 bases and J lost 7; bases outside the gene matches: 6. CDR3 sequence: CASSGPGQAGYTF. Here the CDR3 DNA reads TGTGCCAGCAGCGGACCGGGACAGGCTGGCTACACCTTC.

J is TRBJ2-1 and V is TRBV9; D is undetermined. The CDR3 runs to 16 residues. The germline V gene has CDR1 SGDLS and CDR2 YYNGEE. Trimming cost V 4 bases and J 2 bases, with 16 bases left between them. CDR3 in amino acids: CASSQGLNSPYNEQFF. DNA for the CDR3: TGTGCCAGCAGCCAAGGCCTTAATTCTCCCTACAATGAGCAGTTCTTC.

The gene calls are TRBV18 and TRBJ1-1, with D maybe TRBD1 (5 bases). The CDR3 extends over 16 amino acids. Per germline, CDR1 KGHSH and CDR2 LQKENI. Between the trimmed V and J ends, which lost 0 bases and 3 bases, there was a span of 14 bases. The CDR3 sequence is CASSPPPHKGDTEAFF. The CDR3, as DNA: TGTGCCAGCTCACCACCTCCCCACAAAGGGGACACTGAAGCTTTCTTT. Supplemented by reference TRBV18 and TRBJ1-1, the full variable domain reads NAGVMQNPRHLVRRRGQEARLRCSPMKGHSHVYWYRQLPEEGLKFMVYLQKENIIDESGMPKERFSAEFPKEGPSILRIQQVVRGDSAAYFCASSPPPHKGDTEAFFGQGTRLTVV.

The chain combines TRBV4-2 with TRBJ1-4; 7 nucleotides agree with TRBD1. The length of the CDR3 is 14 residues. The germline V gene encodes CDR1 LGHNA and CDR2 YNFKEQ. J gave up 3 bases and V 4 bases, and 2 bases lay outside the gene matches. CDR3 DNA sequence: TGTGCCAGCAGCCGGACAGGACCTAATGAAAAACTGTTTTTT. Protein: CASSRTGPNEKLFF.

This clone was recorded only once. The chain combines TRBV27 with TRBJ1-2; D is unclear. The V gene's germline CDR1 is MNHEY and CDR2 SMNVEV (reference sequence). This CDR3 comprises 14 residues. Deletions cut 0 bases from V and 2 bases from J, with 7 bases between. CDR3 DNA: TGTGCCAGCAGTTTATCCCCGAGAAACTATGGCTACACCTTC. It is translated as CASSLSPRNYGYTF.

The V and J genes are TRBV19 and TRBJ1-6, with 8 nucleotides matching TRBD1. Germline V lookup: CDR1 LNHDA, CDR2 SQIVND (reference sequence). This CDR3 contains 17 residues. V dropped 4 bases and J dropped 0; count of bases not matched to a gene: 5. The CDR3 DNA sequence: TGTGCCAGTAGTACGAGACAGGGGTCCTCCTATAATTCACCCCTCCACTTT. Residues: CASSTRQGSSYNSPLHF.

Written as DNA, the CDR3 is TGTGCCAGCAGTTACCCTTCTATCTTCGGCGAGCAGTACTTC. It specifies CASSYPSIFGEQYF. V is TRBV6-2 or TRBV6-3 and J is TRBJ2-7; D ambiguous. The V gene's germline CDR1 is MNHEY and CDR2 SVGEGT. V was shortened by 2 bases and J by 6 bases, with 14 bases between the two germline ends. CDR3 length: 14 residues.

The chain combines TRBV7-9 with TRBJ2-2; 8 positions match TRBD1. V lost 2 bases to trimming and J lost 0 bases; unmatched junction nucleotides: 8. The V gene's germline CDR1 is SEHNR and CDR2 FQNEAQ (reference sequence). This CDR3 region has 18 residues. For the CDR3, the DNA is TGTGCCAGCAGCTTATACGGGACAGGACGCGCGAACACCGGGGAGCTGTTTTTT. Protein sequence: CASSLYGTGRANTGELFF.

The chain links TRBV7-9 to TRBJ2-1; 9 nucleotides align to TRBD2. The CDR3 loop spans 15 amino acids. In germline, CDR1 is SEHNR, CDR2 FQNEAQ (reference sequence). With V trimmed by 4 bases and J by 10 bases, 11 bases remained unmatched. CDR3 in amino acids: CASSSDRRLAVEQFF. The CDR3 coding sequence is TGTGCCAGCAGCTCCGACCGAAGACTAGCGGTAGAGCAGTTCTTC.

The chain has TRBV6-5 and TRBJ2-1, with 8 bases lining up with TRBD2. Germline V gives CDR1 MNHEY, CDR2 SVGAGI. V shed 7 bases, J shed 8 bases, and the junction held 13 bases outside the gene matches. The CDR3 totals 15 residues. CDR3 DNA: TGTGCCAGCACCAACCCCAGCGGGAGTAAATATGAGCAGTTCTTC. It translates to CASTNPSGSKYEQFF.

The chain couples TRBV28 to TRBJ1-5; D is ambiguous. The ends were cut back, 6 bases at V and 10 bases at J, with 10 bases in the middle. The CDR3 covers 11 residues. The germline gives CDR1 MDHEN, CDR2 SYDVKM. CDR3 residues: CASSLPGPQHF. The CDR3 nucleotides are TGTGCCAGCAGCCTACCGGGACCCCAGCATTTT.

The chain links TRBV4-1 to TRBJ2-1; TRBD2 matches 10 bases. The CDR3 is 17 residues long. V gave up 6 bases and J gave up 5 bases; unmatched junction bases: 13. Germline V gives CDR1 MGHRA, CDR2 YSYEKL. As DNA, the CDR3 is TGCGCCAGCAGACGGACCCCCCTAGCGGGAGAGGACAATGAGCAGTTCTTC. Its protein is CASRRTPLAGEDNEQFF.

The J gene is TRBJ2-7, the V gene TRBV29-1, with TRBD1 identical over 9 bases. This CDR3 has 14 residues. The junction had 9 bases not matched to a gene; V was cut back by 6 bases and J by 3 bases. Germline V gene data show CDR1 as SQVTM and CDR2 as ANQGSEA. CDR3 sequence: CSVGLGQGFYEQYF. As DNA, the CDR3 is TGCAGCGTCGGCCTGGGACAGGGATTCTACGAGCAGTACTTC.